This TCR beta chain was profiled in a study of T cell repertoires in cytomegalovirus infection (dated by TCRdb to between 2018 and 2020). In the study overall: Donor HLA type was relevant to the analysis, because carriage of CMV infection together with the matching HLA type was indicated by public TCR beta signatures. What the research found in general, with its limitations: In both this cohort and an independent cohort of over 350 donors, the cumulative frequency of public TCR beta family members distinguished carriers of CMV infection plus the relevant HLA type. The ex vivo response was dominated by HLA-C-restricted CMV-specific TCR beta clonotypes, which also provided the single most frequent clonotype in two of eight donors.

This clonotype was detected a few times. Its antigen remains undetermined. The sample holds no much larger clone one base away, and base qualities are not on file. Sequencing was performed on an Illumina HiSeq 1500. Through fastp at Q25 and MiXCR, TCRdb rebuilt clones from the public reads, retaining in-frame beta chains. Each entry merges the rows of one CDR3 protein and shows their most common DNA and genes. Recorded for this sample are hundreds of thousands of distinct CDR3 sequences; roughly 12% of them occurred a single time. Jointly, the top ten make up roughly a tenth of the sample. Based on the germline V gene, the CDR1 and CDR2 sequences are KGHDR and SFDVKD. Taken from cysteine to phenylalanine, the CDR3 has 13 residues. This entry keeps only the CDR3 DNA: 39 bases, framed from base 1. Germline trimming: 7 bases from V, 8 bases from J; junction bases outside gene matches: 5.

The source is a human donor in good health (CMV status not recorded). Some clones in this sample may be carry-over from other donors' samples. This chain is built from TRBV24-1 and TRBJ1-4; 8 middle bases align to TRBD1. The sample was PBMCs. The CDR3 region has the sequence CATSRGPKEKLFF. The base sequence is TGTGCCACCAGCAGGGGGCCGAAAGAAAAACTGTTTTTT.